Reported below is one TCR beta chain. TCRdb re-called the reads through MiXCR, storing one row per CDR3 protein. This sample has some 5,900 distinct CDR3 sequences; 16% occur once, and the top ten carry around 49%. CDR1 is LNHNV and CDR2 is YYDKDF in the germline V gene (reference sequence). V shed 9 bases and J shed 8 bases, with 23 bases lying between them. The CDR3 is made up of 15 amino acids. The data were taken from a study of liver allograft versus peripheral blood T cells. Whole-study context: Within transplanted livers, the T cell receptor repertoires were examined and compared against the repertoires present in the peripheral blood of liver transplant recipients.

The receptor was derived from a human patient who had a liver transplant. Some T cells may possibly be graft donor cells. The gene calls are TRBV15 and TRBJ1-5; D possibly corresponds to TRBD1 (6 bases). Written as DNA, the CDR3 is TGTGCCACTAAGCCAGGGGCCAGCGACTTGGAGCCCCAGCATTTT. Translation gives CATKPGASDLEPQHF. The whole variable domain, filled in from reference TRBV15 and TRBJ1-5, reads DAMVIQNPRYQVTQFGKPVTLSCSQTLNHNVMYWYQQKSSQAPKLLFHYYDKDFNNEADTPDNFQSRRPNTSFCFLDIRSPGLGDTAMYLCATKPGASDLEPQHFGDGTRLSIL.